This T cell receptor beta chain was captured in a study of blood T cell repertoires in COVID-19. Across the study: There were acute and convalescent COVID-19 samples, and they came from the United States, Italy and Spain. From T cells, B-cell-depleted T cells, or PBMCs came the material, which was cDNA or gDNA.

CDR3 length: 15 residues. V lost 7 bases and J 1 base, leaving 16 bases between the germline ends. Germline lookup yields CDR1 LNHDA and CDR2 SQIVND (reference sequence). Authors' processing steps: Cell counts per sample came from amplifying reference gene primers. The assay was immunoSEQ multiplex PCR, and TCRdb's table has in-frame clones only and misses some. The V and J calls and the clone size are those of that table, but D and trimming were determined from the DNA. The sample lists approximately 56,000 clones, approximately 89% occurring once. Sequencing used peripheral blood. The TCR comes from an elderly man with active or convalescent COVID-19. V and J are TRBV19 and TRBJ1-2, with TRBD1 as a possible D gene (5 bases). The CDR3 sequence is CASTHHRQINYGYTF. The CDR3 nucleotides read TGTGCCAGTACCCACCACCGACAGATTAACTATGGCTACACCTTC.